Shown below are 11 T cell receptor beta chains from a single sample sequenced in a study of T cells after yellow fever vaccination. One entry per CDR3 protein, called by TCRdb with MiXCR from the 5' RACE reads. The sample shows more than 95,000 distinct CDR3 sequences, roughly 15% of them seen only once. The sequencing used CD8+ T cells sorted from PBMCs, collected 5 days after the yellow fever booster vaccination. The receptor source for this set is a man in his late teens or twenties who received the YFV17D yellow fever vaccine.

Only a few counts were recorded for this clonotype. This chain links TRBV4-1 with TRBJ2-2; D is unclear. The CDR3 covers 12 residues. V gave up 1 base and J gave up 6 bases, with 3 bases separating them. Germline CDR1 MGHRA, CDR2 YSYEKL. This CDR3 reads CASSQAAGELFF. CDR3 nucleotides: TGCGCCAGCAGCCAAGCAGCCGGGGAGCTGTTTTTT.

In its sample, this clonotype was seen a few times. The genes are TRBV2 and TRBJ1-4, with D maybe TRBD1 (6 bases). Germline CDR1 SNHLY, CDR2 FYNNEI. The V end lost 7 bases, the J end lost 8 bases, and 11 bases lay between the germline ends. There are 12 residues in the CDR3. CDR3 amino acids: CASKGGREKLFF. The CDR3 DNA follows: TGTGCCAGCAAGGGGGGTAGGGAAAAACTGTTTTTT.

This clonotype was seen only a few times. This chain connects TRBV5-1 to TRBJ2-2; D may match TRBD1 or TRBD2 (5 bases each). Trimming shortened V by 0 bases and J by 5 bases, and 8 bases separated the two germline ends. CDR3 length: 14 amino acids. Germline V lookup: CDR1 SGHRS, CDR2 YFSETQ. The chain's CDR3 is CASSLGEGTGELFF. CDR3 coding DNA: TGCGCCAGCAGCTTGGGAGAGGGGACCGGGGAGCTGTTTTTT. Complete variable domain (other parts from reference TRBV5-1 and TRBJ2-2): KAGVTQTPRYLIKTRGQQVTLSCSPISGHRSVSWYQQTPGQGLQFLFEYFSETQRNKGNFPGRFSGRQFSNSRSEMNVSTLELGDSALYLCASSLGEGTGELFFGEGSRLTVL.

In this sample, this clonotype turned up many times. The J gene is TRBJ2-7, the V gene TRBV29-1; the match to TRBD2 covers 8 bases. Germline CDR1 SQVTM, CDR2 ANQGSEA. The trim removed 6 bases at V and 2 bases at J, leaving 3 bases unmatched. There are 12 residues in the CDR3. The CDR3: CSVRGATYEQYF. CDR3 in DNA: TGCAGCGTGCGGGGGGCCACCTACGAGCAGTACTTC.

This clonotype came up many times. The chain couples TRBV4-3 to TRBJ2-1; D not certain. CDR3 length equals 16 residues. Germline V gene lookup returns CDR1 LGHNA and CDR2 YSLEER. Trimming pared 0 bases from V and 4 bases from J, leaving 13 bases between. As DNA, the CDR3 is TGCGCCAGCAGCCAAGATACATGGCAGGCGTACAATGAGCAGTTCTTC. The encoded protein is CASSQDTWQAYNEQFF.

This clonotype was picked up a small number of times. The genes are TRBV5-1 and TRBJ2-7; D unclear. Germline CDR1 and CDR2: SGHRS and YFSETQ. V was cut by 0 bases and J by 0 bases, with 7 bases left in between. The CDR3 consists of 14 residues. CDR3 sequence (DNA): TGCGCCAGCAGCTTGGCTGTCAACTCCTACGAGCAGTACTTC. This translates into CASSLAVNSYEQYF.

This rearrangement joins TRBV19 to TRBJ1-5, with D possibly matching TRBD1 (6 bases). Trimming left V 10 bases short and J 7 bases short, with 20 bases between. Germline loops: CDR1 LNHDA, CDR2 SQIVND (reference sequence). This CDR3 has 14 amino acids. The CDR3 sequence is CATQGRGAAQPQHF. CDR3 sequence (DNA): TGTGCCACCCAGGGGAGGGGGGCTGCGCAGCCCCAGCATTTT.

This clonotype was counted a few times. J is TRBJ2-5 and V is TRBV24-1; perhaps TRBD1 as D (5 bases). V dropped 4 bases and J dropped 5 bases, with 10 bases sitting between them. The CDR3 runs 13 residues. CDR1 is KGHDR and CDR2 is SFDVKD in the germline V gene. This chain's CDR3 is CATSETDGETQYF. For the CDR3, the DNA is TGTGCCACCAGTGAGACAGACGGGGAGACCCAGTACTTC.

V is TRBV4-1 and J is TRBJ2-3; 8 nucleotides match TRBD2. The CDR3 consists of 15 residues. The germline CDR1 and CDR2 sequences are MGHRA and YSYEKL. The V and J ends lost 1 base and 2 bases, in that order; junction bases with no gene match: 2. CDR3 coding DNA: TGCGCCAGCAGCCAAGCGGGGGGGACCACAGATACGCAGTATTTT. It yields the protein CASSQAGGTTDTQYF.

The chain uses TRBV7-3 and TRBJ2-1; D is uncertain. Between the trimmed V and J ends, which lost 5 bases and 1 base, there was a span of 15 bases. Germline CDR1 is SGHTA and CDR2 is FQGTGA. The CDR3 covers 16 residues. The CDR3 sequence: CASSPNASESYNEQFF. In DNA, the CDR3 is TGTGCCAGCAGCCCGAATGCGTCAGAATCCTACAATGAGCAGTTCTTC.

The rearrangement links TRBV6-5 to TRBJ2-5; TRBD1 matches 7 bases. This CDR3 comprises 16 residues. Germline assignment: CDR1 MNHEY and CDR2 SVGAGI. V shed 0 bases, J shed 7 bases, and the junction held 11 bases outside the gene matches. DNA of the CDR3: TGTGCCAGCAGTTACTCGTTGGGACAGAGCTTGTCGACCCAGTACTTC. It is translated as CASSYSLGQSLSTQYF.